This T cell receptor (beta chain) was sequenced during a study of T cell clones after liver transplantation. The overall study: Draws occurred before transplant, before withdrawal, and after complete or failed withdrawal.

From germline, CDR1 is LNHDA and CDR2 SQIVND (reference sequence). V was trimmed by 4 bases and J by 2 bases, leaving 12 bases between them. The CDR3 is 14 amino acids. The assay was immunoSEQ multiplex PCR, and TCRdb's table has in-frame clones only and misses some. The data contain 85,000 to 110,000 clones, about 80% of them seen just once; the ten biggest clones take up approximately 3%. The sample consisted of CD4+ T cells from blood, taken around 48 months after liver transplant. The chain couples TRBV19 to TRBJ2-7; D unresolved. This sequence was found in a human patient who received a liver transplant. Some T cells could come from the graft donor. CDR3: CASSTGLSPYEQYF. In nucleotides, the CDR3 is TGTGCCAGTAGTACGGGTCTAAGCCCCTACGAGCAGTACTTC.